Each of the 23 T cell receptor beta chains below was sequenced from the same sample in a study of blood T cell repertoires in COVID-19. Clones were sequenced by immunoSEQ multiplex PCR, and TCRdb holds only the in-frame ones, with some missing. The sample yields fewer than 400,000 clones, 75% to 90% seen once. The sequenced material came from PBMCs or T cells enriched from blood (not recorded which). The receptors were sampled from a man aged 55 to 70 who had recovered from COVID-19.

The chain is built from TRBV7-9 and TRBJ2-7; 11 bases are shared with TRBD1. CDR1 is SEHNR, CDR2 FQNEAQ, per germline (reference sequence). CDR3 length equals 14 residues. Trimming at V came to 4 bases and at J to 5 bases, leaving 4 bases not matched to a gene. The CDR3, as DNA: TGTGCCAGCAGCTGGGGACAGGGGGACCACGAGCAGTACTTC. Amino acid sequence: CASSWGQGDHEQYF.

The rearrangement uses TRBV28 and TRBJ1-1; TRBD1 matches 9 bases. The CDR3 is made up of 14 amino acids. The J segment lost 1 base and the V segment lost 9 bases, leaving 6 bases of the junction unmatched. Germline V CDR1 and CDR2: MDHEN, SYDVKM. In nucleotides, the CDR3 is TGTGCCAGTGAGAGACAGGGGGGGAACACTGAAGCTTTCTTT. Translation gives CASERQGGNTEAFF.

This clone was found a few times. V usage is TRBV6-5 and J usage is TRBJ2-2; 9 bases agree with TRBD2. The junction had 3 bases not matched to a gene; V was cut back by 6 bases and J by 1 base. The CDR3 consists of 15 residues. Germline loops: CDR1 MNHEY, CDR2 SVGAGI. DNA for the CDR3: TGTGCCAGCAGGCGACTAGCGGAGAACACCGGGGAGCTGTTTTTT. Translation gives CASRRLAENTGELFF.

The rearrangement links TRBV18 to TRBJ2-7; 9 positions match TRBD1. J lost 2 bases, V lost 5 bases, and 7 bases had no gene match. CDR1 KGHSH and CDR2 LQKENI come from the germline V gene. The CDR3 loop spans 15 amino acids. The CDR3 protein is CASSTRQGEPYEQYF. The CDR3 DNA reads as TGTGCCAGCTCAACCCGACAGGGGGAACCCTACGAGCAGTACTTC.

This clone was detected only once. The rearrangement uses TRBV30 and TRBJ2-3; D gene ambiguous. The CDR3 covers 11 residues. Germline-derived CDR1 and CDR2 are GTSNPN and SVGIG (reference sequence). The germline V and J ends were trimmed by 4 bases and 4 bases, with 6 bases remaining between them. Here the CDR3 reads CAWTLSDTQYF. The CDR3 DNA sequence: TGTGCCTGGACTCTATCAGATACGCAGTATTTT.

This CDR3 reads CASSLASGGLGSPYGYTF. The DNA for the CDR3 is TGTGCCAGCAGCTTAGCGTCTGGAGGCCTCGGGAGCCCCTATGGCTACACCTTC. V is TRBV7-8 and J is TRBJ1-2; D is undetermined. This CDR3 contains 18 residues. Trimming removed 0 bases from V and 4 bases from J, with 21 bases in between. Per germline, CDR1 SGHVS and CDR2 FQNEAQ.

The rearrangement uses TRBV18 and TRBJ1-1, with D possibly matching TRBD1 (6 bases). V was cut by 4 bases and J by 1 base, with 10 bases left in between. This CDR3 spans 14 amino acids. Germline V lookup: CDR1 KGHSH, CDR2 LQKENI. The CDR3 bases are TGTGCCAGCTCACTGTGGGGGCAGAACACTGAAGCTTTCTTT. This codes for CASSLWGQNTEAFF.

V gene TRBV4-3 combines with J gene TRBJ1-1; D may be TRBD1 (5 bases). This CDR3 contains 14 residues. CDR1 is LGHNA, CDR2 YSLEER, per germline. The V and J ends lost 4 bases and 4 bases respectively, with 13 bases between them. DNA for the CDR3: TGCGCCAGCAGCCTTCTCAGGGAGGGCACTGAAGCTTTCTTT. Amino acid sequence: CASSLLREGTEAFF.

V is TRBV7-9 and J is TRBJ2-3; 9 bases agree with TRBD2. The V gene's germline CDR1 is SEHNR and CDR2 FQNEAQ (reference sequence). J was trimmed by 1 base and V by 3 bases; bases with no gene match: 8. This CDR3 comprises 17 residues. CDR3 nucleotides: TGTGCCAGCAGCTTCCTTAGACTAGCGGATGGCACAGATACGCAGTATTTT. Its translation is CASSFLRLADGTDTQYF.

The gene calls are TRBV7-6 and TRBJ2-7; TRBD1 might be the D (6 bases). Trimming took 1 base from V and 5 from J, leaving 15 bases between them. Germline CDR1 is SGHVS and CDR2 is FNYEAQ. The CDR3 has 15 amino acids. The CDR3 coding sequence is TGTGCCAGCAGCTTAGAACGTGGGGGCGAGGACGAGCAGTACTTC. It codes for CASSLERGGEDEQYF.

The chain recombines TRBV9 with TRBJ2-1, with 7 bases fitting TRBD2. After removal of 0 bases from V and 0 bases from J, the junction contained 6 bases not matched to a gene. This CDR3 is 17 amino acids long. Germline V gene data show CDR1 as SGDLS and CDR2 as YYNGEE. The CDR3 DNA is TGTGCCAGCAGCGTAGCGGGGGGTTCCGACTCCTACAATGAGCAGTTCTTC. It encodes CASSVAGGSDSYNEQFF.

Regarding this clone: The sample contains more than one DNA sequence encoding this CDR3. V and J are TRBV9 and TRBJ2-5; 13 bases are a match to TRBD2. This CDR3 spans 15 amino acids. Germline values: CDR1 SGDLS, CDR2 YYNGEE. V trimming: 0 bases; J trimming: 4 bases; junction bases outside the gene matches: 0. The CDR3 nucleotides are TGTGCCAGCAGCGTAGGACTAGCGGGAGGAGAGACCCAGTACTTC. This codes for CASSVGLAGGETQYF.

In its sample, this clone was seen once. The V call is TRBV28, the J call TRBJ1-1; a weak D match, TRBD1 (6 bases). Trimming took 1 base from V and 11 from J, leaving 11 bases between them. Germline V gene data show CDR1 as MDHEN and CDR2 as SYDVKM. The CDR3 covers 12 residues. CDR3 amino acids: CASSLYAGAAFF. The CDR3 region has the DNA TGTGCCAGCAGTTTATATGCAGGGGCCGCTTTCTTT.

V gene TRBV5-1 combines with J gene TRBJ2-1; TRBD1 might be the D (6 bases). The CDR3 consists of 16 residues. Germline CDR1 and CDR2: SGHRS and YFSETQ. V lost 0 bases and J lost 0, with 10 bases in between. The DNA of the CDR3 is TGCGCCAGCAGCTTGGAACCACAGGGCTCCTACAATGAGCAGTTCTTC. This encodes CASSLEPQGSYNEQFF.

The chain uses TRBV10-1 and TRBJ2-2; TRBD2 matches 13 bases. The CDR3 is 18 amino acids. Germline V gene lookup returns CDR1 WNHNN and CDR2 SYGVQD (reference sequence). Losses at the gene ends were 2 bases for V and 5 bases for J; bases not matched to a gene: 8. DNA for the CDR3: TGCGCCAGCAGTGAGAAAAGGACTAGCGGGAGACAAACCGGGGAGCTGTTTTTT. Protein sequence: CASSEKRTSGRQTGELFF.

A word on this clone: Other nucleotide sequences in the sample specify the same CDR3. The chain joins TRBV9 to TRBJ2-7; 9 nucleotides line up with TRBD1. The CDR3 runs 14 residues. CDR1 SGDLS and CDR2 YYNGEE come from the germline V gene. The V gene end was trimmed by 5 bases and the J gene end by 2 bases; junction bases not matched to a gene: 5. DNA for the CDR3: TGTGCCAGCAGTCCAGACAGGGGGGCCTACGAGCAGTACTTC. It specifies CASSPDRGAYEQYF. The entire variable domain, with the rest obtained from reference TRBV9 and TRBJ2-7, is as follows: DSGVTQTPKHLITATGQRVTLRCSPRSGDLSVYWYQQSLDQGLQFLIQYYNGEERAKGNILERFSAQQFPDLHSELNLSSLELGDSALYFCASSPDRGAYEQYFGPGTRLTVT.

Turning to this clone: The sample has other DNA sequences that encode this CDR3 too. The chain recombines TRBV7-2 with TRBJ1-5; 9 bases align to TRBD1. V shed 1 base, J shed 3 bases, and the junction held 1 base outside the gene matches. CDR3 length: 15 residues. Germline CDR1 SGHTA, CDR2 FQGNSA. CDR3 nucleotides: TGTGCCAGCAGCTTAGACAGGGGGCTCAATCAGCCCCAGCATTTT. It codes for CASSLDRGLNQPQHF. The full variable domain, with the rest looked up from reference TRBV7-2 and TRBJ1-5, is GAGVSQSPSNKVTEKGKDVELRCDPISGHTALYWYRQSLGQGLEFLIYFQGNSAPDKSGLPSDRFSAERTGGSVSTLTIQRTQQEDSAVYLCASSLDRGLNQPQHFGDGTRLSIL.

The rearrangement links TRBV19 to TRBJ2-7; TRBD1 is a possible D gene (5 bases). V was trimmed by 3 bases and J by 0 bases, leaving 9 bases between them. Per germline, CDR1 LNHDA and CDR2 SQIVND (reference sequence). The CDR3 is 14 amino acids. The CDR3 sequence is CASSIDRSSYEQYF. The CDR3 DNA reads TGTGCCAGTAGTATTGACAGAAGCTCCTACGAGCAGTACTTC.

This rearrangement joins TRBV19 to TRBJ1-6; 9 nucleotides match TRBD1. Unmatched junction bases numbered 9, after V lost 6 bases and J lost 9 bases. Germline lookup yields CDR1 LNHDA and CDR2 SQIVND (reference sequence). The CDR3 sequence is 15 residues long. This CDR3 is CASSPGQGIVSPLHF. The CDR3 region has the DNA TGTGCCAGTAGCCCGGGACAGGGTATTGTTTCACCCCTCCACTTT.

This clone has only one observation. CDR3 sequence reads: CSVDWARGPRSSYNSPLHF. DNA for the CDR3: TGCAGCGTTGATTGGGCCAGGGGGCCCAGGAGCTCCTATAATTCACCCCTCCACTTT. This chain uses TRBV29-1 with TRBJ1-6; 8 positions agree with TRBD1. The CDR3 has 19 residues. CDR1 and CDR2 (germline): SQVTM, ANQGSEA. The V and J ends lost 3 bases and 0 bases, in that order; junction bases with no gene match: 13.

The chain's CDR3 is CSASGDADRYEQYF. Written as DNA, the CDR3 is TGCAGTGCTAGTGGGGACGCGGACAGGTACGAGCAGTACTTC. This chain joins TRBV20-1 and TRBJ2-7; 7 bases line up with TRBD1. CDR3 length equals 14 residues. Germline-derived CDR1 and CDR2 are DFQATT and SNEGSKA (reference sequence). V lost 3 bases to trimming and J lost 4 bases; unmatched junction nucleotides: 9.

This chain connects TRBV5-8 to TRBJ1-5, with 7 bases matching TRBD1. The germline V gene encodes CDR1 SGHTS and CDR2 YDEGEE. V shed 0 bases, J shed 5 bases, and the junction held 11 bases outside the gene matches. The CDR3 extends over 17 amino acids. The CDR3 sequence is CASSLVFGTGVDQPQHF. As DNA, the CDR3 is TGTGCCAGCAGCTTGGTTTTCGGAACAGGGGTGGATCAGCCCCAGCATTTT.

This chain links TRBV7-9 with TRBJ2-7, with 10 nucleotides matching TRBD1. Germline trimming cut 5 bases from V and 2 bases from J; bases unmatched to any gene: 9. CDR1 SEHNR and CDR2 FQNEAQ come from the germline V gene (reference sequence). This CDR3 region has 16 residues. CDR3 DNA sequence: TGTGCCAGCAGCAAAAAGGGGACAGGGGCAACCTACGAGCAGTACTTC. Amino acid sequence: CASSKKGTGATYEQYF.